This is a list of T cell receptor beta chains from one sample in a study of OX40 agonist ivuxolimab in advanced cancers. Clones were read by immunoSEQ multiplex PCR, and TCRdb kept only the in-frame ones, dropping some. The sample contains roughly 75,000 clones, over 90% of which appear only once. The source was CD4+ or CD8+ T cells sorted from blood, collected in a trial of the OX40 agonist ivuxolimab. Receptor source: an adult with an advanced solid tumor such as melanoma, head and neck, liver or kidney cancer. CDR3s include the opening cysteine and the closing phenylalanine or tryptophan. A D gene is named only where the DNA matches it firmly. The size field is filled for only some rows; it gives once, few, many or a size class.

clone size	V gene	J gene	D gene	CDR3 DNA	CDR3 protein
-	TRBV7-9	TRBJ2-3	TRBD2	TGTGCCAGCAGCTCGACTAGCGGGAGGGCCGCAGATACGCAGTATTTT	CASSSTSGRAADTQYF
few	TRBV6-5	TRBJ1-1	-	TGTGCCAGCAGTTACGGCGGTAGCACTGAAGCTTTCTTT	CASSYGGSTEAFF
-	TRBV13	TRBJ2-7	TRBD1	TGTGCCAGCAGCTTACGGACAGGGGATTACGAGCAGTACTTC	CASSLRTGDYEQYF
-	TRBV18	TRBJ2-1	TRBD2	TGTGCCAGCTCACCACTTCGCGGGAGCTACAACAATGAGCAGTTCTTC	CASSPLRGSYNNEQFF
-	TRBV14	TRBJ1-2	-	TGTGCCAGCAGCCAAGTAGTGCAAGATGGCTACACCTTC	CASSQVVQDGYTF
-	TRBV7-9	TRBJ1-3	TRBD1	TGTGCCAGCAGCCGGACAGGGGTCGGAAACACCATATATTTT	CASSRTGVGNTIYF
-	TRBV19	TRBJ2-7	-	TGTGCCAGTTCAAGACAGGCGGAGGCCTACGAGCAGTACTTC	CASSRQAEAYEQYF
-	TRBV7-2	TRBJ2-3	-	TGTGCCAGCAGCTTATCAGGTGGGCTAGATACGCAGTATTTT	CASSLSGGLDTQYF
-	TRBV2	TRBJ1-5	-	TGTGCCAGCAGTTCGTACCCCTATAGCAATCAGCCCCAGCATTTT	CASSSYPYSNQPQHF
-	TRBV27	TRBJ1-2	-	TGTGCCTCCTCTAAGGGAGGGAAGGGCTATGGCTACACCTTC	CASSKGGKGYGYTF
-	TRBV6-6	TRBJ2-7	-	TGTGCCAGCAGTTTAAACAGACTCGAGCAGTACTTC	CASSLNRLEQYF
-	TRBV27	TRBJ2-5	-	TGTGCCAGCAGTTTAATGGGACGACAGAACTTTCTACAAGAGACCCAGTACTTC	CASSLMGRQNFLQETQYF
-	TRBV5-4	TRBJ1-1	-	TGTGCCAGCAGGGGGCTATTTGAAGCTTTCTTT	CASRGLFEAFF
-	TRBV2	TRBJ1-1	TRBD1	TGTGCCAGCAGTGATAGGGACAGGAACACTGAAGCTTTCTTT	CASSDRDRNTEAFF
-	TRBV15	TRBJ2-1	TRBD2	TGTGCCACCAGGGCGGGGGGAGGTTACAATGAGCAGTTCTTC	CATRAGGGYNEQFF
-	TRBV27	TRBJ2-7	TRBD2	TGTGCCAGCAGTTTACGGCAGGGTGCTAGCGGGATCTACGAGCAGTACTTC	CASSLRQGASGIYEQYF
-	TRBV14	TRBJ2-7	-	TGTGCCAGCAGCCAATTAGGGAACGTGCAGTACTTC	CASSQLGNVQYF
-	TRBV2	TRBJ2-7	-	TGTGCCAGCCATTCCAGGGTTCACTACGAGCAGTACTTC	CASHSRVHYEQYF
-	TRBV27	TRBJ2-5	-	TGTGCCAGCAGCCCTCTCTCCTCGGGGTCGGAGACCCAGTACTTC	CASSPLSSGSETQYF
-	TRBV12-5	TRBJ2-1	-	TGTGCTAGTGGTTTGGGGGACGGAAGCCTTTCCGATGAGCAGTTCTTC	CASGLGDGSLSDEQFF
-	TRBV9	TRBJ2-5	-	TGTGCCAGCAACTTGGGGGGTCTCCAAGAGACCCAGTACTTC	CASNLGGLQETQYF
once	TRBV4-3	TRBJ2-1	TRBD2	TGCGCCAGCAGCCACCTTAGCGGGGGGTACAATGAGCAGTTCTTC	CASSHLSGGYNEQFF
-	TRBV10-3	TRBJ1-1	-	TGTGCCATCAGCGGGGCAGGGGAGGACACTGAAGCTTTCTTT	CAISGAGEDTEAFF
-	TRBV30	TRBJ2-1	-	TGTGCCTGGGCACTAGCCTACAATGAGCAGTTCTTC	CAWALAYNEQFF
-	TRBV6-5	TRBJ2-7	-	TGTGCCAGCAGTTACGGAGGAACCTACGAGCAGTACTTC	CASSYGGTYEQYF
once	TRBV5-6	TRBJ2-3	-	TGTGCCAGCAGCTTGGCAAGTGTAGATACGCAGTATTTT	CASSLASVDTQYF
-	TRBV7-9	TRBJ1-1	TRBD1	TGTGCCAGCAGCTCCACGGACAGGAGGAACACTGAAGCTTTCTTT	CASSSTDRRNTEAFF
-	TRBV7-9	TRBJ2-3	TRBD2	TGTGCCAGCAGCCCTCCTTTCGGCGGGAGTATGGCAGATACGCAGTATTTT	CASSPPFGGSMADTQYF
-	TRBV27	TRBJ2-1	-	TGTGCCAGCAGTTTATCGGGGGGCGCGGGTGAGCAGTTCTTC	CASSLSGGAGEQFF
-	TRBV30	TRBJ1-5	-	TGTGCCTGGAGTGTATCGGGGGAAGGTCAGCCCCAGCATTTT	CAWSVSGEGQPQHF
-	TRBV7-8	TRBJ2-7	-	TGTGCCAGCAGCTTACTCGACTACGAGCAGTACTTC	CASSLLDYEQYF
few	TRBV27	TRBJ1-2	-	TGTGCCAGCAGTCCCACTAGGGGAGGAAACTATGGCTACACCTTC	CASSPTRGGNYGYTF
once	TRBV13	TRBJ2-2	TRBD2	TGTGCCAGCAGCCTAGCGGGGGGTAACACCGGGGAGCTGTTTTTT	CASSLAGGNTGELFF